The T cell receptor (beta chain) under discussion was sequenced for a study of CD8+ T cells in alopecia areata. Study background: Tofacitinib was taken orally by treated patients, and the dose was 5 to 10 mg twice daily. Regarding the study as a whole: TCRs were shared less clearly across patients than in mice, possibly for HLA-related reasons.

As concerns this clone: What it binds is unknown.

CDR1 SQVTM and CDR2 ANQGSEA come from the germline V gene. V shed 3 bases and J shed 7 bases, with 13 bases lying between them. CDR3 length: 12 amino acids. Those with alopecia areata gave lesional scalp punch biopsies and peripheral blood. Following extraction, RNA underwent reverse transcription to cDNA, which served as the sequencing template. The repertoire was sequenced with immunoSEQ multiplex PCR; TCRdb's copy has only in-frame clones and lacks some. The sample has about 120,000 clones; 45% to 50% are singletons. The rearrangement uses TRBV29-1 and TRBJ2-7, with D perhaps TRBD1 (6 bases). Sample: CD8+ T cells sorted from blood, taken at week 0. This clonotype was sampled from a human donor with alopecia areata. This CDR3 reads CSVDGQGKEQYF. Written as DNA, the CDR3 is TGCAGCGTTGACGGCCAGGGGAAAGAGCAGTACTTC.